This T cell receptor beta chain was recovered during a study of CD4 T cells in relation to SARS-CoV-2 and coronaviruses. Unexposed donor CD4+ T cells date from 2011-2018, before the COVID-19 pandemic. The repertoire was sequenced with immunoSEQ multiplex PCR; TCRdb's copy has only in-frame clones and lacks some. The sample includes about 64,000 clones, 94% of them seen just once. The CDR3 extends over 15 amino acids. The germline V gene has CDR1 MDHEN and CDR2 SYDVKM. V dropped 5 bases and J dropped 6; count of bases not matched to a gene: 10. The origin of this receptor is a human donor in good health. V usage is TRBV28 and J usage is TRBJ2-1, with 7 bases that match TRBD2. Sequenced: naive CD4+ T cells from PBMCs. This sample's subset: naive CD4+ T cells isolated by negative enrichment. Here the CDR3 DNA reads TGTGCCAGCAGTCCCCCCCGGGGAGGGTTCAATGAGCAGTTCTTC. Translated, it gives CASSPPRGGFNEQFF.